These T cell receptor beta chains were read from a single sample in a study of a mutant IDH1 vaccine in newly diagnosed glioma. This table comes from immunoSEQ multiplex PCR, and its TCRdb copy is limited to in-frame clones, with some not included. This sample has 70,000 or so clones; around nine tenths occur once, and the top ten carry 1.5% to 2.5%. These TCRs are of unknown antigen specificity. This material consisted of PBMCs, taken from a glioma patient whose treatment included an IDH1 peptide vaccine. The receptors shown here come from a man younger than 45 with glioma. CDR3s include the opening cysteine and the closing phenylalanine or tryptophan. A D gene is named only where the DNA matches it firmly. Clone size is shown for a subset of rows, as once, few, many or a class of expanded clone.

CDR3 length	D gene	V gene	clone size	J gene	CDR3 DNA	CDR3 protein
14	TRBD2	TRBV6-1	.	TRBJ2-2	TGTGCCAGCAGCGTAGCGGGAGACACCGGGGAGCTGTTTTTT	CASSVAGDTGELFF
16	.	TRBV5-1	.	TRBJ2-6	TGCGCCAGCTCCGGGGGAATTTACTCTGGGGCCAACGTCCTGACTTTC	CASSGGIYSGANVLTF
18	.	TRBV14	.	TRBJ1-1	TGTGCCAGCAGCCAAGTGGCGGGCCGAAGCGGTTCAAGGAAGGGTGCTTTCTTT	CASSQVAGRSGSRKGAFF
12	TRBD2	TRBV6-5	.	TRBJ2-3	TGTGCCAGCACCAGGGCGGGGGACACGCAGTATTTT	CASTRAGDTQYF
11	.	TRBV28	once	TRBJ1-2	TGTGCCAGCAGCTCAACCGGGGGCTACACCTTC	CASSSTGGYTF
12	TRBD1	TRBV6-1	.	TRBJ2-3	TGTGCCAGCCAGGGGGTTGGAGATACGCAGTATTTT	CASQGVGDTQYF
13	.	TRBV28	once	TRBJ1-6	TGTGCCAGCAGCCCAGCCCGGACATCACCCCTCCACTTT	CASSPARTSPLHF
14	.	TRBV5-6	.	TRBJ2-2	TGTGCCAGTCGGCAGGGACCGAACACCGGGGAGCTGTTTTTT	CASRQGPNTGELFF
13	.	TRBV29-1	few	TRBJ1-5	TGCAGCGTTGCAGACAGGTTTGATCAGCCCCAGCATTTT	CSVADRFDQPQHF
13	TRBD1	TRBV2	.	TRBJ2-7	TGTGCCAGGTTGGGACAGGCTTGCAGCGAGCAGTACTTC	CARLGQACSEQYF
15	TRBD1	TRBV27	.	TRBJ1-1	TGTGCCAGCAGAAGGGGACAGGGGGCAGGAACTGAAGCTTTCTTT	CASRRGQGAGTEAFF
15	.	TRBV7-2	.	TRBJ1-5	TGTGCCAGCAGCTTATGGGTCGAGGGCAATCAGCCCCAGCATTTT	CASSLWVEGNQPQHF
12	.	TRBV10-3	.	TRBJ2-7	TGTGCCACCAGGACAGACACCTACGAGCAGTACTTC	CATRTDTYEQYF
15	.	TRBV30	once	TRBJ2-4	TGTGCCTGGATCGCGGGGTGGGTGGGCAAAAACATTCAGTACTTC	CAWIAGWVGKNIQYF
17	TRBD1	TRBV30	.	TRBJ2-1	TGTGCCTGGAGTCGCCTGTGGGGACAGGGCGGGAACAATGAGCAGTTCTTC	CAWSRLWGQGGNNEQFF
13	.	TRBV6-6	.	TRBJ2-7	TGTGCCAGCAGTTACTCGAAAGGGTCCGAGCAGTACTTC	CASSYSKGSEQYF
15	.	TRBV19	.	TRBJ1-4	TGTGCCAGTAGTCCCGGACATTCAGCTAATGAAAAACTGTTTTTT	CASSPGHSANEKLFF
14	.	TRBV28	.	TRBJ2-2	TGTGCCAGCATGGGAAACCGTAACACCGGGGAGCTGTTTTTT	CASMGNRNTGELFF
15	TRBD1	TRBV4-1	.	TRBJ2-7	TGCGCCAGCAGCCACCCAGGGGGAGCTATCCACGAGCAGTACTTC	CASSHPGGAIHEQYF
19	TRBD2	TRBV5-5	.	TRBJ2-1	TGTGCCAGCAGCTTGTCGGGACTAGCGGGGGGCTTCATAAACAATGAGCAGTTCTTC	CASSLSGLAGGFINNEQFF
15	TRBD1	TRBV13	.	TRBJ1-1	TGTGCCAGCAGCCGTCGAGGGACAGCTAACACTGAAGCTTTCTTT	CASSRRGTANTEAFF
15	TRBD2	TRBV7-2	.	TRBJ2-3	TGTGCCAGCAGCTTAGTCCTAGCGGTCACAGATACGCAGTATTTT	CASSLVLAVTDTQYF
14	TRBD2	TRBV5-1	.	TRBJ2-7	TGCGCCAGCAGCACTGGGACTAGCGGCTACGAGCAGTACTTC	CASSTGTSGYEQYF
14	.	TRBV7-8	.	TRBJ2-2	TGTGCCAGCAGCTTAGGGTGGAACACCGGGGAGCTGTTTTTT	CASSLGWNTGELFF
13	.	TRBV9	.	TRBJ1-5	TGTGCCAGCAGCGCAGGTTTCAATCAGCCCCAGCATTTT	CASSAGFNQPQHF
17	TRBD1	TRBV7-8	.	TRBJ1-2	TGTGCCAGCAGCCCCTCCGCGGGGACAGGCCGGATCTATGGCTACACCTTC	CASSPSAGTGRIYGYTF
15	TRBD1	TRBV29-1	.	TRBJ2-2	TGCAGCGTCCGTTATCGGGACAGGGGCCCCGGGGAGCTGTTTTTT	CSVRYRDRGPGELFF
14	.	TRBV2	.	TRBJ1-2	TGTGCCAGCAGGAAGGGGGAACTGGACGGTGGCTACACCTTC	CASRKGELDGGYTF
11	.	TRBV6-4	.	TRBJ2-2	TGTGCCAGCCCAAACACCGGGGAGCTGTTTTTT	CASPNTGELFF
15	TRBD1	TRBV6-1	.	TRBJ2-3	TGTGCCAGCAGGGGACAGGGCTCGCTCACAGATACGCAGTATTTT	CASRGQGSLTDTQYF
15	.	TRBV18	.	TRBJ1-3	TGTGCCAGCTCACCGGGGACGGGCTCTGGAAACACCATATATTTT	CASSPGTGSGNTIYF
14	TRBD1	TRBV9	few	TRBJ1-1	TGTGCCAGCAGCGGACAGGGGTTGAGCACTGAAGCTTTCTTT	CASSGQGLSTEAFF
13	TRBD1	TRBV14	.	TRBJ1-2	TGTGCCAGCAGCCAAACAGGGGAGTACGGCTACACCTTC	CASSQTGEYGYTF
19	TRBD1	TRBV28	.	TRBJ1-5	TGTGCCAGCAGCTCTCCGGGACAGGGTCACCTCTATAGCAATCAGCCCCAGCATTTT	CASSSPGQGHLYSNQPQHF
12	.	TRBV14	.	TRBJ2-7	TGTGCCAGCAGCCACGCCTCCTACGAGCAGTACTTC	CASSHASYEQYF
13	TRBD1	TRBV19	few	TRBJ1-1	TGTGCCAGTAGTGCGACAGGGGATGCTGAAGCTTTCTTT	CASSATGDAEAFF
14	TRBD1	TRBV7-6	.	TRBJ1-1	TGTGCCAGCAGTAAAGGGGGCGTGAACACTGAAGCTTTCTTT	CASSKGGVNTEAFF
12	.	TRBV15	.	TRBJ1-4	TGTGCCACCAGCAGAGTCAATGAAAAACTGTTTTTT	CATSRVNEKLFF
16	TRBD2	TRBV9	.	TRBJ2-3	TGTGCCAGCAGCGTCGGTGTTCGCGGGAGACCCGATACGCAGTATTTT	CASSVGVRGRPDTQYF
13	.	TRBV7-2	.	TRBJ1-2	TGTGCCAGCAGCTCCATCGAGGCATCCGGCTACACCTTC	CASSSIEASGYTF
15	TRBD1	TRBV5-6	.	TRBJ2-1	TGTGCCAGCAGCTATACCGGGACAGGGGGCGATGAGCAGTTCTTC	CASSYTGTGGDEQFF
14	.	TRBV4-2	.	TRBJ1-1	TGTGCCAGCAGCCAGCAACAAGGGGACACTGAAGCTTTCTTT	CASSQQQGDTEAFF
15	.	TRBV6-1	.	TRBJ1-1	TGTGCCAGCAGAATCTATACACAAGCAGGCACTGAAGCTTTCTTT	CASRIYTQAGTEAFF
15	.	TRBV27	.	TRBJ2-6	TGTGCCAGCAGTTTATTCGGGGCTGGGGCCAACGTCCTGACTTTC	CASSLFGAGANVLTF
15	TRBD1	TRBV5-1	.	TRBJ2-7	TGCGCCAGCAGCTTGGCTCCGGGACAGTCCTACGAGCAGTACTTC	CASSLAPGQSYEQYF
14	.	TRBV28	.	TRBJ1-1	TGTGCCAGCAGTTTGGTCCAGGCAAACACTGAAGCTTTCTTT	CASSLVQANTEAFF
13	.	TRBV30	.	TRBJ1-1	TGTGCCTGGAGTGTGAGGTTGGGGGCTGAAGCTTTCTTT	CAWSVRLGAEAFF
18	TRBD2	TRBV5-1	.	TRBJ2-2	TGCGCCAGCAGCTTGGTAACTAGCGGGGGTCCCGGTACCGGGGAGCTGTTTTTT	CASSLVTSGGPGTGELFF
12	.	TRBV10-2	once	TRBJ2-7	TGCGCCAGCACGGGTCGGGGGGCCGAGCAGTACTTC	CASTGRGAEQYF
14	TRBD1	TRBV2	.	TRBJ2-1	TGTGCCAGCAGTGGTGGACAGGGCGACAATGAGCAGTTCTTC	CASSGGQGDNEQFF
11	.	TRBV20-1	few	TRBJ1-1	TGCAGTGCTAGTGCAGGCCGGGAAGCTTTCTTT	CSASAGREAFF
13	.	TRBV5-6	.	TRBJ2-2	TGTGCCAGCAGCCCGGACTACACCGGGGAGCTGTTTTTT	CASSPDYTGELFF
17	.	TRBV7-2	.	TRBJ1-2	TGTGCCAGCAGCCTACGAAACTTCCGGGACGGCAGATATGGCTACACCTTC	CASSLRNFRDGRYGYTF
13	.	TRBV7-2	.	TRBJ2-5	TGTGCCAGCAGCTTCGAGAGGGAAGAGACCCAGTACTTC	CASSFEREETQYF
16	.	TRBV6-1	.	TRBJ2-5	TGTGCCAGCAGTGAAATAGACTTCCGTCTTATGGAGACCCAGTACTTC	CASSEIDFRLMETQYF
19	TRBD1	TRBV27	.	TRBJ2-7	TGTGCCAGCAGCCTGCTGGGACAGCCAAGACTGGGATTGGCCTACGAGCAGTACTTC	CASSLLGQPRLGLAYEQYF
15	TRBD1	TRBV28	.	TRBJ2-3	TGTGCCAGCAGCGCCGGGACAGGGCACACAGATACGCAGTATTTT	CASSAGTGHTDTQYF
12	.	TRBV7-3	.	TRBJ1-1	TGTGCCAGCAGCTTAAACGCTGGAGAAGCTTTCTTT	CASSLNAGEAFF
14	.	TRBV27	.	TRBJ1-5	TGTGCCAGCAGTTTAAGGGGCAGGAATCAGCCCCAGCATTTT	CASSLRGRNQPQHF
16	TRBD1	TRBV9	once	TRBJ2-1	TGTGCCAGCAGCGTAGTGGGACAGGGGGCTTACAATGAGCAGTTCTTC	CASSVVGQGAYNEQFF